These 11 T cell receptor beta chains share one sample of origin, sequenced in a study of patients and donors after allogeneic stem cell transplantation. TCRdb processed the RT-PCR reads anew with MiXCR; each CDR3 protein has one entry. The sample holds under 170,000 distinct CDR3 sequences, 37% seen once. Sequences were obtained from blood, either unsorted or a sorted T cell fraction (not recorded which). The receptors stem from a human donor who was either an allogeneic HSCT recipient or a stem cell or donor lymphocyte infusion donor (not recorded which). It is not recorded whose cells these are; they may come from a transplant donor.

The J gene is TRBJ1-5, the V gene TRBV7-2; the D is unclear. V lost 5 bases and J 0 bases, leaving 11 bases between the germline ends. Germline V lookup: CDR1 SGHTA, CDR2 FQGNSA. The CDR3 covers 15 residues. The CDR3 is CASSQEWGSNQPQHF. The CDR3 nucleotides read TGTGCCAGCAGCCAAGAATGGGGTAGCAATCAGCCCCAGCATTTT.

This clonotype was seen a single time. CDR3 region: CASSPGTSGGADTQYF. The CDR3 nucleotides are TGTGCCAGCAGCCCCGGGACTAGCGGGGGGGCAGATACGCAGTATTTT. The chain is built from TRBV9 and TRBJ2-3; TRBD2 matches at 16 bases. After removal of 4 bases from V and 4 bases from J, the junction contained 3 bases not matched to a gene. The CDR3 is made up of 16 amino acids. Germline CDR1 is SGDLS and CDR2 is YYNGEE.

This sequence joins TRBV6-2 or TRBV6-3 and TRBJ2-1; TRBD2 matches 12 bases. The J segment lost 2 bases and the V segment lost 4 bases, leaving 0 bases of the junction unmatched. Germline-derived CDR1 and CDR2 are MNHEY and SVGEGT. CDR3 length: 15 residues. The CDR3 region is CASSSSGGAYNEQFF. DNA for the CDR3: TGTGCCAGCAGTTCTAGCGGGGGGGCCTACAATGAGCAGTTCTTC.

This clonotype occurred a few times. This chain joins TRBV28 and TRBJ1-1, with D unresolved. Per the germline V gene, CDR1 is MDHEN and CDR2 is SYDVKM. V shed 4 bases and J shed 0 bases, with 12 bases lying between them. This CDR3 spans 15 amino acids. DNA of the CDR3: TGTGCCAGCAGTTCCCTCCGGGGTATGAACACTGAAGCTTTCTTT. It translates to CASSSLRGMNTEAFF.

The V gene is TRBV10-3, the J gene TRBJ1-1, with D maybe TRBD1 (5 bases). V dropped 5 bases and J dropped 0 bases, with 10 bases sitting between them. The CDR3 spans 14 residues. Per germline, CDR1 ENHRY and CDR2 SYGVKD. The CDR3 DNA reads as TGTGCCATCAGTAAGACAGCCTTGAACACTGAAGCTTTCTTT. Protein product: CAISKTALNTEAFF.

This clonotype was counted only a few times. This chain connects TRBV10-3 to TRBJ1-5; D remains unclear. Germline CDR1 ENHRY, CDR2 SYGVKD. The V end lost 5 bases, the J end lost 7 bases, and 9 bases lay between the germline ends. The CDR3 runs 12 residues. CDR3: CAISREGQPQHF. CDR3 nucleotides: TGTGCCATCAGTCGTGAGGGCCAGCCCCAGCATTTT.

This clonotype was observed at least ten times. V gene TRBV20-1 combines with J gene TRBJ2-7; a possible D gene is TRBD2 (6 bases). CDR3 length equals 13 residues. CDR1 is DFQATT, CDR2 SNEGSKA, per germline (reference sequence). The ends were cut back, 1 base at V and 4 bases at J, with 11 bases in the middle. The CDR3 sequence is CSARGGGNYEQYF. The CDR3 DNA reads TGCAGTGCTAGAGGTGGGGGGAATTACGAGCAGTACTTC.

The CDR3 region is CASSQDWDTYNEQFF. For the CDR3, the DNA is TGCGCCAGCAGCCAAGATTGGGACACCTACAATGAGCAGTTCTTC. The V call is TRBV4-3, the J call TRBJ2-1, with D tentatively TRBD1 (6 bases). CDR3 length: 15 amino acids. CDR1 LGHNA and CDR2 YSLEER come from the germline V gene. V was shortened by 0 bases and J by 2 bases, with 8 bases between the two germline ends.

The genes are TRBV5-6 and TRBJ1-1; 10 bases are shared with TRBD1. This CDR3 spans 15 amino acids. CDR1 and CDR2 from the germline V gene are SGHDT and YYEEEE. V lost 4 bases, J lost 1 base, and 4 bases stayed unmatched. The CDR3 bases are TGTGCCAGCAGCCTGCGGGACAGGGGGAACACTGAAGCTTTCTTT. Amino acids: CASSLRDRGNTEAFF.

This clonotype was detected a few times. The chain uses TRBV20-1 and TRBJ1-4, with a tentative D call TRBD1 (5 bases). CDR3 size: 12 residues. From germline, CDR1 is DFQATT and CDR2 SNEGSKA (reference sequence). V gave up 7 bases and J gave up 3 bases, with 9 bases separating them. The CDR3 bases are TGCAGTGTTCAGGGTGCTAATGAAAAACTGTTTTTT. Translating gives CSVQGANEKLFF.

This rearrangement joins TRBV12-3 or TRBV12-4 to TRBJ2-5, with D possibly being TRBD1 (6 bases). The V and J ends lost 5 bases and 1 base respectively, with 11 bases between them. The CDR3 has 14 amino acids. The chain's CDR3 is CASSQTGTQETQYF. In nucleotides, the CDR3 is TGTGCCAGCAGTCAGACAGGTACCCAAGAGACCCAGTACTTC.